This T cell receptor (beta chain) was sequenced for a study of CXCR3-negative and CXCR3-positive naive CD8 T cells. Whole-study context: The libraries yielded 110 million to 150 million TRB reads, about 1.5 +/- 0.3 million each.

Libraries of TRB cDNA were made by 5' RACE and carried UMIs. Each CDR3 protein gets one entry in TCRdb, which reprocessed the 5' RACE reads and gives no DNA. The data show around 26,000 distinct CDR3 sequences, and the top ten clones hold roughly 2.8%. In regard to this clonotype: Its cognate antigen is unknown.

Germline V lookup: CDR1 SGHRS, CDR2 YFSETQ. The CDR3 spans 13 residues. Study conclusions and caveats: The study found more hydrophobic TRB CDR3s in CXCR3-positive naive cells than in CXCR3-negative naive cells.

Specimen: naive CXCR3- CD8+ T cells from blood. As for subset: CD45RO-CCR7+CD27+CD95- naive CD8+ T cells lacking CXCR3 (TNR3-). This clonotype originated in a human donor in good health. Some clones in this sample may be carry-over from other donors' samples. This rearrangement joins TRBV5-1 to TRBJ2-7; TCRdb outputs TRBD1, but without DNA this stays unchecked. The CDR3 loop reads CASSPPAGLEQYF. Full variable domain (rest looked up from reference TRBV5-1 and TRBJ2-7): KAGVTQTPRYLIKTRGQQVTLSCSPISGHRSVSWYQQTPGQGLQFLFEYFSETQRNKGNFPGRFSGRQFSNSRSEMNVSTLELGDSALYLCASSPPAGLEQYFGPGTRLTVT.